The rows below give T cell receptor beta chains drawn from one sample of a study of blood T cell repertoires in COVID-19. Measured with immunoSEQ multiplex PCR; TCRdb has only the in-frame clones, and not every one. Of about 270,000 clones listed, over 75% are singletons. Specimen: peripheral blood. The origin of the receptors is a woman aged 70-85 years with acute or convalescent COVID-19. Each CDR3 is given with its conserved first and last residue. The order of the fields is D gene, J gene, V gene, clone size, CDR3 DNA, CDR3 protein. A D gene is named only where the DNA matches it firmly. Clone size is shown for a subset of rows, as once, few, many or a class of expanded clone.

>NA|TRBJ1-1|TRBV5-4|NA
TGTGCCAGCAGCCCAGGGGCAGGGCTATCCCCTGAAGCTTTCTTT
CASSPGAGLSPEAFF
>NA|TRBJ2-1|TRBV4-1|NA
TGCGCCAGCAGCCAAGGTTGGACAGTCTTCAATGAGCAGTTCTTC
CASSQGWTVFNEQFF
>NA|TRBJ1-2|TRBV28|once
TGTGCCAGCAGTCCACTGGGGGTTCAGGGGAGTAAAGGCTACACCTTC
CASSPLGVQGSKGYTF
>NA|TRBJ1-2|TRBV12-3/TRBV12-4|NA
TGTGCCAGCAGCCCGCCAGGGGTTAATGGCTACACCTTC
CASSPPGVNGYTF
>NA|TRBJ2-7|TRBV24-1|NA
TGTGCCACCAGCGAAAACCGGGACTTC
CATSENRDF
>NA|TRBJ2-3|TRBV4-2|NA
TGTGCCAGCAGCCAAGGCACCACCACACCAGATACGCAGTATTTT
CASSQGTTTPDTQYF
>TRBD2|TRBJ2-5|TRBV18|NA
TGTGCCAGCTCACCACCGGGACTAAGGGATGGAGAGACCCAGTACTTC
CASSPPGLRDGETQYF
>NA|TRBJ2-7|TRBV19|NA
TGTGCCAGTAGCCGATATCCGGGGGAAAACTACGAGCAGTACTTC
CASSRYPGENYEQYF
>NA|TRBJ1-1|TRBV14|NA
TGTGCCAGCAGCCAAGTTACAGGGAAAGCTTTCTTT
CASSQVTGKAFF
>NA|TRBJ1-6|TRBV5-1|NA
TGCGCCAGCAGCCCGACTGCAGGGTCTGGTTCACCCCTCCACTTT
CASSPTAGSGSPLHF
>TRBD1|TRBJ2-7|TRBV5-1|NA
TGCGCCAGCAGCTCGACAGGGGGCAGCTACGAGCAGTACTTC
CASSSTGGSYEQYF
>NA|TRBJ2-7|TRBV3-1/TRBV3-2|NA
TGTGCCAGCAGCCAAGACTACCTCTCCTACGAGCAGTACTTC
CASSQDYLSYEQYF
>NA|TRBJ1-2|TRBV7-8|NA
TGTGCCAGCAGCTTAGGGCCCGAGGGAGGCTACACCTTC
CASSLGPEGGYTF
>NA|TRBJ1-1|TRBV2|NA
TGTGCCAGCTCTATCACGGTGGGAGCTGAAGCTTTCTTT
CASSITVGAEAFF
>NA|TRBJ2-3|TRBV12-5|NA
TGTGCTAGCGTCCCCGGAGTCCCAGATACGCAGTATTTT
CASVPGVPDTQYF
>TRBD2|TRBJ2-3|TRBV24-1|NA
TGTGCCACCCTAATCAGGCTAGCGGGGGAACGCACAGATACGCAGTATTTT
CATLIRLAGERTDTQYF
>TRBD1|TRBJ1-5|TRBV6-5|few
TGTGCCAGCAGTAGGGGGACAGGGGGGATTCAGCCCCAGCATTTT
CASSRGTGGIQPQHF
>TRBD1|TRBJ1-2|TRBV30|few
TGTGCCTGGGACAGGGGCGCTAACTATGGCTACACCTTC
CAWDRGANYGYTF
>NA|TRBJ1-2|TRBV2|many
TGTGCCAGCAACGGGGTCGGGTATGGCTACACCTTC
CASNGVGYGYTF
>NA|TRBJ2-7|TRBV19|once
TGTGCCAGTAGTATAGGATATACAGGAACCTACGAGCAGTACTTC
CASSIGYTGTYEQYF
>NA|TRBJ2-1|TRBV5-1|NA
TGCGCCAGCAGCCCCCAGGGTCAAAATGAGCAGTTCTTC
CASSPQGQNEQFF
>NA|TRBJ1-1|TRBV27|NA
TGTGCCAGCAGTATCGCGGCCCTGAACACTGAAGCTTTCTTT
CASSIAALNTEAFF
>NA|TRBJ2-3|TRBV5-1|NA
TGCGCCAGCAGCTTGGATAGCCAACGTGCAGATACGCAGTATTTT
CASSLDSQRADTQYF
>NA|TRBJ2-5|TRBV3-1/TRBV3-2|NA
TGTGCCAGCAGCCAAGGTCTAGGGGCTGGGGAGACCCAGTACTTC
CASSQGLGAGETQYF
>NA|TRBJ2-2|TRBV19|NA
TGTGCCAGTAGTATTGCCAGAGGGACCGGGGAGCTGTTTTTT
CASSIARGTGELFF
>TRBD2|TRBJ2-3|TRBV7-7|NA
TGTGCCAGCAGCCCAGGGACTAGCCCGACGGGAGATACGCAGTATTTT
CASSPGTSPTGDTQYF
>TRBD2|TRBJ2-1|TRBV14|few
TGTGCCAGCAGCCAAGATCTCCTAGCGGGGAGGAATGAGCAGTTCTTC
CASSQDLLAGRNEQFF
>NA|TRBJ1-2|TRBV30|NA
TGTGCCTGGTCCGGAGGGGATGGCTACACCTTC
CAWSGGDGYTF
>TRBD1|TRBJ1-6|TRBV30|NA
TGTGCCTGGAGTCTTCCGGGACAGATTAATTCACCCCTCCACTTT
CAWSLPGQINSPLHF
>NA|TRBJ1-4|TRBV5-1|NA
TGCGCCAGCAGCTTAGGAACAGGTGCAACTAATGAAAAACTGTTTTTT
CASSLGTGATNEKLFF
>NA|TRBJ2-1|TRBV9|NA
TGTGCCAGCAGCCCGCTCTCGGGGTCCTACAATGAGCAGTTCTTC
CASSPLSGSYNEQFF
>NA|TRBJ1-2|TRBV2|few
TGTGCCAGCAGGGGGGCCCTTAACTATGGCTACACCTTC
CASRGALNYGYTF
>NA|TRBJ1-1|TRBV19|NA
TGTGCCAGTAGTATAGACGCCAGGGCCCGAACTGAAGCTTTCTTT
CASSIDARARTEAFF
>TRBD1|TRBJ1-1|TRBV29-1|NA
TGCACTGGCGGACAGGATGAAGCTTTCTTT
CTGGQDEAFF
>NA|TRBJ1-6|TRBV4-1|few
TGCGCCAGCAGCCAAGATCACTATAATTCACCCCTCCACTTT
CASSQDHYNSPLHF
>NA|TRBJ2-6|TRBV7-7|NA
TGTGCTAGCAGCTTAGGAGGGAGCGGGGCCAACGTCCTGACTTTC
CASSLGGSGANVLTF
>TRBD1|TRBJ1-2|TRBV6-5|NA
TGTGCCACCGGGGACAGCCTTAGCTATGGCTACACCTTC
CATGDSLSYGYTF
>NA|TRBJ1-1|TRBV19|NA
TGTGCCAGTAGTATAGGGGCAGGAGGTGTGAACACTGAAGCTTTCTTT
CASSIGAGGVNTEAFF
>NA|TRBJ1-2|TRBV25-1|NA
TGTGCCAGCAGTGGTACGACAGGCTATGGCTACACCTTC
CASSGTTGYGYTF
>NA|TRBJ2-7|TRBV12-2|NA
TGTGCAAGTCGCCCGAGTAGCCCTGAGCAGTACTTC
CASRPSSPEQYF
>NA|TRBJ1-2|TRBV9|NA
TGTGCCAGCAGCGCATGGCAGGGAAGTAACTATGGCTACACCTTC
CASSAWQGSNYGYTF
>NA|TRBJ2-3|TRBV18|few
TGTGCCAGCTCACCCCAACGGGATTTTGGAGATACGCAGTATTTT
CASSPQRDFGDTQYF
>NA|TRBJ1-1|TRBV29-1|NA
TGCAGCGTTGCCAGGGGCGCTGAAGCTTTCTTT
CSVARGAEAFF
>TRBD1|TRBJ2-7|TRBV7-8|NA
TGTGCCAGCAGCTTATACCCTGGGGGACAGGGGAACCCCTACGAGCAGTACTTC
CASSLYPGGQGNPYEQYF
>NA|TRBJ2-7|TRBV6-2/TRBV6-3|NA
TGTGCCAGCAGTATCCTAGCAGACGGATACGAGCAGTACTTC
CASSILADGYEQYF
>NA|TRBJ1-5|TRBV6-2/TRBV6-3|few
TGTGCCAGCAGTTTAAAACCGGGACACACCTATCAGCCCCAGCATTTT
CASSLKPGHTYQPQHF